This T cell receptor (beta chain) appears in the sequencing data of a study of shared clonotypes between healthy human individuals. Study as a whole: Donor composition was a couple of women and a few men, aged 18 to 49.

This CDR3 region has 17 residues. V dropped 1 base and J dropped 1; count of bases not matched to a gene: 5. In germline, CDR1 is KGHSH, CDR2 LQKENI. TCRdb's table, derived via immunoSEQ multiplex PCR, lists solely in-frame clones and lacks some. The profile covers over a million clones, with about four fifths appearing a single time and more than 0.5% taken by the ten largest. The specimen was memory CD4+ T cells from PBMCs. Subset defined: CD45RA-negative fraction. This chain links TRBV18 with TRBJ2-1, with 9 nucleotides matching TRBD2. The receptor's source is a man younger than 30 in good health. Some clones in this sample may be carry-over from other donors' samples. The CDR3 nucleotides are TGTGCCAGCTCACCACTGGCTAGCGGGACGTCCTACAATGAGCAGTTCTTC. Its translation is CASSPLASGTSYNEQFF. The whole variable domain, filled in from reference TRBV18 and TRBJ2-1, reads NAGVMQNPRHLVRRRGQEARLRCSPMKGHSHVYWYRQLPEEGLKFMVYLQKENIIDESGMPKERFSAEFPKEGPSILRIQQVVRGDSAAYFCASSPLASGTSYNEQFFGPGTRLTVL.